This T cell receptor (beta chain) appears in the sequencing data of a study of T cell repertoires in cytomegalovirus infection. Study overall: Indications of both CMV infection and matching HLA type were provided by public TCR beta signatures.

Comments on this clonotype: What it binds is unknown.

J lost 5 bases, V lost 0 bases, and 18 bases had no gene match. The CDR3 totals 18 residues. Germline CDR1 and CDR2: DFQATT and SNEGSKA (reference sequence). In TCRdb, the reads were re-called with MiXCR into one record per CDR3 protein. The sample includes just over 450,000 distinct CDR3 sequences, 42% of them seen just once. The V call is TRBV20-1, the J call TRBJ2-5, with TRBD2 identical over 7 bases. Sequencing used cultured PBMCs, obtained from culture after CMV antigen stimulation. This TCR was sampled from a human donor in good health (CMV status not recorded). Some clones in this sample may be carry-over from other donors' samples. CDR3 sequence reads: CSARDRRGSGFVGETQYF. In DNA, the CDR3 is TGCAGTGCTAGAGATCGTCGAGGTAGCGGGTTCGTGGGGGAGACCCAGTACTTC.